Each of the 13 T cell receptor beta chains below was sequenced from the same sample in a study of T cells in Graves' hyperthyroidism and ophthalmopathy. TCR beta CDR3 region amplification was performed from RNA transcripts. A first-round RT-PCR of the TCR CDR3 used the HTBI primer set. TCRdb re-analysed the multiplex PCR reads in MiXCR, keeping a single row per CDR3 protein. The sample holds 550,000 to 800,000 distinct CDR3 sequences, 17% seen once. The specimen was blood. These receptors were obtained from a man aged 45 to 65 with Graves' hyperthyroidism.

This clonotype was observed at least ten times. The chain is built from TRBV7-6 and TRBJ1-6; the match to TRBD1 covers 10 bases. CDR1 is SGHVS and CDR2 is FNYEAQ in the germline V gene. The CDR3 loop spans 16 amino acids. The J segment lost 10 bases and the V segment lost 1 base, leaving 7 bases of the junction unmatched. As DNA, the CDR3 is TGTGCCAGCAGCTTAGAGGAGACAGGGGGCGGATCACCCCTCCACTTT. Its protein product is CASSLEETGGGSPLHF.

The chain is built from TRBV5-1 and TRBJ2-1, with 8 nucleotides matching TRBD1. Germline V gene data show CDR1 as SGHRS and CDR2 as YFSETQ. The CDR3 is 17 amino acids. V trimming: 3 bases; J trimming: 5 bases; junction bases outside the gene matches: 13. CDR3 in amino acids: CASSSQPQGAGDNEQFF. The CDR3, as DNA: TGCGCCAGCAGCTCGCAACCGCAGGGGGCTGGGGACAATGAGCAGTTCTTC. The full variable domain, in which reference TRBV5-1 and TRBJ2-1 provide the parts outside the CDR3, is KAGVTQTPRYLIKTRGQQVTLSCSPISGHRSVSWYQQTPGQGLQFLFEYFSETQRNKGNFPGRFSGRQFSNSRSEMNVSTLELGDSALYLCASSSQPQGAGDNEQFFGPGTRLTVL.

In this sample, this clonotype turned up many times. The chain has TRBV7-6 and TRBJ1-1; the D is unclear. From germline, CDR1 is SGHVS and CDR2 FNYEAQ. The ends were cut back, 5 bases at V and 3 bases at J, with 10 bases in the middle. This CDR3 is 13 amino acids long. The CDR3 DNA reads as TGTGCCAGCAGCGGGCCGTGGGACACTGAAGCTTTCTTT. It codes for CASSGPWDTEAFF.

In its sample, this clonotype was seen many times. The chain links TRBV28 to TRBJ2-5; perhaps TRBD1 as D (5 bases). The V and J ends lost 2 bases and 0 bases respectively, with 13 bases between them. The germline CDR1 and CDR2 sequences are MDHEN and SYDVKM. CDR3 size: 16 residues. The CDR3 is CASSLPLLGDQETQYF. The CDR3 coding sequence is TGTGCCAGCAGTTTACCTCTTTTAGGGGACCAAGAGACCCAGTACTTC.

This clonotype occurred many times. The CDR3 loop reads CASSSPSGAGGSATGELFF. The CDR3, as DNA: TGTGCCAGCAGTTCCCCCTCAGGAGCGGGAGGGTCGGCCACCGGGGAGCTGTTTTTT. The rearrangement links TRBV28 to TRBJ2-2, with 10 positions matching TRBD2. This CDR3 is 19 amino acids long. V lost 4 bases and J lost 4; bases outside the gene matches: 15. Germline V lookup: CDR1 MDHEN, CDR2 SYDVKM.

This clonotype was found many times. The rearrangement uses TRBV2 and TRBJ1-2, with 10 positions matching TRBD1. CDR1 and CDR2 (germline): SNHLY, FYNNEI. The CDR3 extends over 13 amino acids. V lost 8 bases to trimming and J lost 4 bases; unmatched junction nucleotides: 4. The CDR3 loop reads CASQGTGVYGYTF. The CDR3, as DNA: TGTGCCAGCCAAGGGACAGGGGTCTATGGCTACACCTTC.

This clonotype has ten or more counts. This chain connects TRBV7-2 to TRBJ2-3, with 7 bases matching TRBD2. Germline CDR1 and CDR2: SGHTA and FQGNSA. The CDR3 extends over 17 amino acids. With V trimmed by 2 bases and J by 2 bases, 10 bases remained unmatched. CDR3 sequence: CASSLRGLAEITDTQYF. For the CDR3, the DNA is TGTGCCAGCAGCTTAAGGGGTCTAGCGGAAATCACAGATACGCAGTATTTT.

The genes are TRBV9 and TRBJ1-3; D is undetermined. CDR3 length: 16 amino acids. The V end lost 0 bases, the J end lost 2 bases, and 12 bases lay between the germline ends. CDR1 is SGDLS, CDR2 YYNGEE, per germline. CDR3 in amino acids: CASSVAGEVAGNTIYF. CDR3 nucleotide sequence: TGTGCCAGCAGCGTAGCTGGGGAGGTAGCTGGAAACACCATATATTTT.

This clonotype was observed many times. The chain links TRBV7-9 to TRBJ1-1; no clear D gene. Between the trimmed V and J ends, which lost 7 bases and 5 bases, there was a span of 17 bases. The CDR3 is 14 residues long. The germline CDR1 and CDR2 sequences are SEHNR and FQNEAQ (reference sequence). The CDR3 sequence is CASTPWSGATEAFF. DNA for the CDR3: TGTGCCAGCACCCCCTGGAGTGGTGCGACTGAAGCTTTCTTT.

This clonotype was found many times. V is TRBV2 and J is TRBJ2-7, with 9 bases lining up with TRBD2. The CDR3 loop spans 15 amino acids. Per germline, CDR1 SNHLY and CDR2 FYNNEI. V lost 6 bases to trimming and J lost 3 bases; unmatched junction nucleotides: 9. The CDR3 sequence is CASRPTSGIYYEQYF. CDR3 nucleotides: TGTGCCAGCAGGCCGACTAGCGGTATATACTACGAGCAGTACTTC.

The chain uses TRBV6-1 and TRBJ2-1, with TRBD1 as a possible D gene (5 bases). CDR3 length: 17 amino acids. Trimming pared 7 bases from V and 4 bases from J, leaving 23 bases between. Germline loops: CDR1 MNHNS, CDR2 SASEGT. CDR3 coding DNA: TGTGCCAGCACCCCCCTAGGGGTCGGGTCATTATACAATGAGCAGTTCTTC. The encoded protein is CASTPLGVGSLYNEQFF.

Many counts were recorded for this clonotype. V and J are TRBV11-2 and TRBJ2-5; D not certain. The CDR3 runs 14 residues. V lost 2 bases and J 2 bases, leaving 9 bases between the germline ends. Germline V gene data show CDR1 as SGHAT and CDR2 as FQNNGV. CDR3 DNA: TGTGCCAGCAGCTTATGGGCCGAGCAAGAGACCCAGTACTTC. It codes for CASSLWAEQETQYF.

This chain uses TRBV29-1 with TRBJ1-2, with a tentative D call TRBD1 (6 bases). Trimming removed 5 bases from V and 6 bases from J, with 13 bases in between. Germline-derived CDR1 and CDR2 are SQVTM and ANQGSEA. The CDR3 runs to 12 residues. The CDR3 DNA is TGCAGCGTTACGACAGGTCTTCATGGCTACACCTTC. It translates to CSVTTGLHGYTF.